These 16 T cell receptor beta chains were sequenced from one sample in a study of control samples from healthy donors and cancer patients. Data came from immunoSEQ multiplex PCR; TCRdb stores just in-frame clones and leaves some out. The sample yields some 120,000 clones, around nine tenths seen once. Sequencing used blood. The receptors were gathered from a man between 40 and 49 years old in good health.

V usage is TRBV3-1 (or the pseudogene TRBV3-2) and J usage is TRBJ1-1, with D possibly being TRBD1 (6 bases). The germline gives CDR1 LGHDT, CDR2 YNNKEL (reference sequence). Between the trimmed V and J ends, which lost 3 bases and 1 base, there was a span of 18 bases. The CDR3 runs 17 residues. The CDR3 loop reads CASSQTSTGEKNTEAFF. As DNA, the CDR3 is TGTGCCAGCAGCCAGACCTCGACAGGAGAGAAGAACACTGAAGCTTTCTTT.

The chain's CDR3 is CASTDGTGGHNSPLHF. The CDR3 DNA follows: TGTGCCAGCACCGATGGGACAGGGGGACATAATTCACCCCTCCACTTT. The chain couples TRBV18 to TRBJ1-6; 11 bases are a match to TRBD1. This CDR3 region has 16 residues. V lost 8 bases to trimming and J lost 5 bases; unmatched junction nucleotides: 8. CDR1 and CDR2 (germline): KGHSH, LQKENI. The full variable domain, completed using reference TRBV18 and TRBJ1-6, is NAGVMQNPRHLVRRRGQEARLRCSPMKGHSHVYWYRQLPEEGLKFMVYLQKENIIDESGMPKERFSAEFPKEGPSILRIQQVVRGDSAAYFCASTDGTGGHNSPLHFGNGTRLTVT.

This chain joins TRBV13 and TRBJ2-1; TRBD2 aligns across 8 bases. The J segment lost 4 bases and the V segment lost 4 bases, leaving 3 bases of the junction unmatched. This CDR3 is 14 amino acids long. Germline assignment: CDR1 PRHDT and CDR2 FYEKMQ (reference sequence). The CDR3 sequence: CASSSGTSYNEQFF. CDR3 bases: TGTGCCAGCAGCTCCGGGACTAGTTACAATGAGCAGTTCTTC.

This rearrangement joins TRBV29-1 to TRBJ2-7, with D maybe TRBD2 (7 bases). The CDR3 contains 14 residues. The ends were cut back, 5 bases at V and 1 base at J, with 15 bases in the middle. CDR1 and CDR2 (germline): SQVTM, ANQGSEA. CDR3 DNA: TGCAGCGTTAGGGGGGGACCTAAATCCTACGAGCAGTACTTC. Translated, it gives CSVRGGPKSYEQYF.

This chain joins TRBV6-6 and TRBJ1-3, with D perhaps TRBD1 (6 bases). Deletions cut 5 bases from V and 4 bases from J, with 21 bases between. Germline V lookup: CDR1 MNHNY, CDR2 SVGAGI (reference sequence). CDR3 length equals 17 residues. CDR3 protein: CASSPPQHRAAGNTIYF. The CDR3 nucleotides read TGTGCCAGCAGTCCTCCACAACACAGGGCTGCCGGAAACACCATATATTTT.

This chain links TRBV2 with TRBJ1-2, with a weak D call TRBD1 (6 bases). The V end was cut by 8 bases, the J end by 0 bases, with 16 bases between. The germline V gene has CDR1 SNHLY and CDR2 FYNNEI. The CDR3 runs 15 residues. The CDR3 sequence is CASGAGAIANYGYTF. CDR3 in DNA: TGTGCCAGCGGGGCAGGGGCCATAGCTAACTATGGCTACACCTTC.

Of note for this clone: Distinct nucleotide sequences in the sample also encode this CDR3. The V call is TRBV19, the J call TRBJ2-5; TRBD2 might be the D (6 bases). Germline V CDR1 and CDR2: LNHDA, SQIVND (reference sequence). CDR3 length: 13 amino acids. V shed 2 bases and J shed 4 bases, with 8 bases lying between them. CDR3 region: CASSILGGETQYF. The CDR3, as DNA: TGTGCCAGTAGTATATTGGGGGGAGAGACCCAGTACTTC.

The rearrangement joins TRBV7-2 to TRBJ1-2; D remains ambiguous. Trimming stripped 2 bases from V and 12 bases from J, with 10 bases between. CDR3 size: 11 residues. Germline V gene lookup returns CDR1 SGHTA and CDR2 FQGNSA. The CDR3 loop reads CASSLSQVNTF. DNA for the CDR3: TGTGCCAGCAGCTTAAGCCAGGTGAACACCTTC.

CDR3 nucleotide sequence: TGTGCCAGCTCACCCCGGGGGCGGACTAGCGGATCCAATGAGCAGTTCTTC. It yields the protein CASSPRGRTSGSNEQFF. The chain is built from TRBV18 and TRBJ2-1, with 10 bases lining up with TRBD2. CDR1 is KGHSH, CDR2 LQKENI, per germline. The ends lost 3 bases at V and 6 bases at J; junction bases unmatched: 11. CDR3 size: 17 residues. The full variable domain, in which reference TRBV18 and TRBJ2-1 provide the parts outside the CDR3, is NAGVMQNPRHLVRRRGQEARLRCSPMKGHSHVYWYRQLPEEGLKFMVYLQKENIIDESGMPKERFSAEFPKEGPSILRIQQVVRGDSAAYFCASSPRGRTSGSNEQFFGPGTRLTVL.

V gene TRBV23-1 combines with J gene TRBJ1-4; 10 nucleotides align to TRBD1. TRBV23-1 is an open reading frame whose function is uncertain. Germline trimming cut 0 bases from V and 8 bases from J; bases unmatched to any gene: 12. This CDR3 spans 18 amino acids. This CDR3 is CASSQSARDRGRTEKLFF. In DNA form, the CDR3 reads TGCGCCAGCAGTCAATCCGCCCGGGACAGGGGACGAACGGAAAAACTGTTTTTT.

CDR3 in amino acids: CATSGPGLALDTQYF. The CDR3 nucleotides are TGTGCCACCAGTGGTCCGGGACTAGCTTTGGATACGCAGTATTTT. The J gene is TRBJ2-3, the V gene TRBV24-1; 9 bases fit TRBD2. The CDR3 is 15 amino acids. V dropped 5 bases and J dropped 6; count of bases not matched to a gene: 8. The germline V gene encodes CDR1 KGHDR and CDR2 SFDVKD.

This clone was seen once. The chain recombines TRBV5-1 with TRBJ2-2; D is undetermined. Looked up from germline, CDR1 is SGHRS and CDR2 is YFSETQ. The CDR3 consists of 14 residues. The V and J ends lost 6 bases and 0 bases respectively, with 9 bases between them. The CDR3 nucleotides are TGCGCCAGCACGAAAGGAACGAACACCGGGGAGCTGTTTTTT. Protein product: CASTKGTNTGELFF.

The CDR3 is CASSYGLLEQYF. As DNA, the CDR3 is TGTGCCAGCAGCTACGGACTTCTCGAGCAGTACTTC. This sequence joins TRBV5-4 and TRBJ2-7, with D possibly being TRBD2 (5 bases). The CDR3 loop spans 12 amino acids. From germline, CDR1 is SGHNT and CDR2 YYREEE (reference sequence). Deletions cut 3 bases from V and 6 bases from J, with 10 bases between.

J is TRBJ2-1 and V is TRBV7-2, with no clear D. From germline, CDR1 is SGHTA and CDR2 FQGNSA. This CDR3 is built from 15 residues. The V end was cut by 3 bases, the J end by 10 bases, with 19 bases between. In DNA, the CDR3 is TGTGCCAGCAGCTTCGATAGCAATCCTTTGGCGGAGCAGTTCTTC. Translating it yields CASSFDSNPLAEQFF.

V usage is TRBV6-5 and J usage is TRBJ1-1, with D possibly matching TRBD1 (5 bases). Trimming took off 8 bases at V and 6 bases at J, with 19 bases between the two ends. This CDR3 has 14 amino acids. CDR1 and CDR2 (germline): MNHEY, SVGAGI. DNA of the CDR3: TGTGCCAGCTCAACGGGTGGGGGGATCCCTGAAGCTTTCTTT. It specifies CASSTGGGIPEAFF.

The chain employs TRBV3-1 (or the pseudogene TRBV3-2) and TRBJ2-1, with a tentative D call TRBD1 (6 bases). CDR3 length: 14 amino acids. The germline CDR1 and CDR2 sequences are LGHDT and YNNKEL (reference sequence). The germline V and J ends were trimmed by 2 bases and 5 bases, with 10 bases remaining between them. As DNA, the CDR3 is TGTGCCAGCAGCCAAAGGCAGGGGCACAATGAGCAGTTCTTC. It specifies CASSQRQGHNEQFF.